The clone carrying this T cell receptor (beta chain) was seen at least ten times. What it recognizes is unknown. Synthesis of cDNA was performed by 5'RACE using 10-nucleotide random UMIs. TCRdb called the 5' RACE reads again in MiXCR, with one record for every CDR3 protein. The sample lists about 89,000 distinct CDR3 sequences, just over 2.5% seen once, with around 1.1% in the top ten. The sample belongs to a study of neurological immune-mediated disorders. Study results and limitations: The level of TCR clonal expansion was highest in patients with HTLV-1-associated myelopathy and lowest in multiple sclerosis, where it fell below the level seen in healthy controls. Phylogenetic grouping placed 18 of 34 multiple sclerosis patients' repertoires in one related-CDR3 cluster, a possible signature.

The material sequenced was PBMCs. This sequence originates from a woman aged 30 to 39 with multiple sclerosis.

The CDR3 protein is CASSLVGSSYNEQFF. CDR3 coding DNA: TGTGCCAGCAGCTTAGTTGGGAGCTCCTACAATGAGCAGTTCTTC. The chain employs TRBV7-2 and TRBJ2-1, with D perhaps matching TRBD2 (5 bases). The CDR3 extends over 15 amino acids. Germline V gene lookup returns CDR1 SGHTA and CDR2 FQGNSA. Trimming took off 1 base at V and 0 bases at J, with 7 bases between the two ends.